This TCR beta chain was documented in a study of CD8+CD57+ T cells in acquired aplastic anemia. This CDR3 comprises 16 residues. After removal of 5 bases from V and 0 bases from J, the junction contained 9 bases not matched to a gene. The template used for profiling TCR beta VDJ and CDR3 was genomic DNA. Via MiXCR, TCRdb re-called the reads, giving one row per CDR3 protein. The repertoire holds hundreds of thousands of distinct CDR3 sequences, with about two thirds as singletons. The gene calls are TRBV12-3 or TRBV12-4 and TRBJ1-1; the match to TRBD1 covers 7 bases. Material: sorted CD4+, CD8+, or CD8+CD57+ T cells (not recorded which) from PBMCs. The source of this sequence is a human donor in good health, serving as a control. The CDR3 DNA sequence: TGTGCCAGCAGTGTATTGACAGGGCCTATGAACACTGAAGCTTTCTTT. Translated: CASSVLTGPMNTEAFF.